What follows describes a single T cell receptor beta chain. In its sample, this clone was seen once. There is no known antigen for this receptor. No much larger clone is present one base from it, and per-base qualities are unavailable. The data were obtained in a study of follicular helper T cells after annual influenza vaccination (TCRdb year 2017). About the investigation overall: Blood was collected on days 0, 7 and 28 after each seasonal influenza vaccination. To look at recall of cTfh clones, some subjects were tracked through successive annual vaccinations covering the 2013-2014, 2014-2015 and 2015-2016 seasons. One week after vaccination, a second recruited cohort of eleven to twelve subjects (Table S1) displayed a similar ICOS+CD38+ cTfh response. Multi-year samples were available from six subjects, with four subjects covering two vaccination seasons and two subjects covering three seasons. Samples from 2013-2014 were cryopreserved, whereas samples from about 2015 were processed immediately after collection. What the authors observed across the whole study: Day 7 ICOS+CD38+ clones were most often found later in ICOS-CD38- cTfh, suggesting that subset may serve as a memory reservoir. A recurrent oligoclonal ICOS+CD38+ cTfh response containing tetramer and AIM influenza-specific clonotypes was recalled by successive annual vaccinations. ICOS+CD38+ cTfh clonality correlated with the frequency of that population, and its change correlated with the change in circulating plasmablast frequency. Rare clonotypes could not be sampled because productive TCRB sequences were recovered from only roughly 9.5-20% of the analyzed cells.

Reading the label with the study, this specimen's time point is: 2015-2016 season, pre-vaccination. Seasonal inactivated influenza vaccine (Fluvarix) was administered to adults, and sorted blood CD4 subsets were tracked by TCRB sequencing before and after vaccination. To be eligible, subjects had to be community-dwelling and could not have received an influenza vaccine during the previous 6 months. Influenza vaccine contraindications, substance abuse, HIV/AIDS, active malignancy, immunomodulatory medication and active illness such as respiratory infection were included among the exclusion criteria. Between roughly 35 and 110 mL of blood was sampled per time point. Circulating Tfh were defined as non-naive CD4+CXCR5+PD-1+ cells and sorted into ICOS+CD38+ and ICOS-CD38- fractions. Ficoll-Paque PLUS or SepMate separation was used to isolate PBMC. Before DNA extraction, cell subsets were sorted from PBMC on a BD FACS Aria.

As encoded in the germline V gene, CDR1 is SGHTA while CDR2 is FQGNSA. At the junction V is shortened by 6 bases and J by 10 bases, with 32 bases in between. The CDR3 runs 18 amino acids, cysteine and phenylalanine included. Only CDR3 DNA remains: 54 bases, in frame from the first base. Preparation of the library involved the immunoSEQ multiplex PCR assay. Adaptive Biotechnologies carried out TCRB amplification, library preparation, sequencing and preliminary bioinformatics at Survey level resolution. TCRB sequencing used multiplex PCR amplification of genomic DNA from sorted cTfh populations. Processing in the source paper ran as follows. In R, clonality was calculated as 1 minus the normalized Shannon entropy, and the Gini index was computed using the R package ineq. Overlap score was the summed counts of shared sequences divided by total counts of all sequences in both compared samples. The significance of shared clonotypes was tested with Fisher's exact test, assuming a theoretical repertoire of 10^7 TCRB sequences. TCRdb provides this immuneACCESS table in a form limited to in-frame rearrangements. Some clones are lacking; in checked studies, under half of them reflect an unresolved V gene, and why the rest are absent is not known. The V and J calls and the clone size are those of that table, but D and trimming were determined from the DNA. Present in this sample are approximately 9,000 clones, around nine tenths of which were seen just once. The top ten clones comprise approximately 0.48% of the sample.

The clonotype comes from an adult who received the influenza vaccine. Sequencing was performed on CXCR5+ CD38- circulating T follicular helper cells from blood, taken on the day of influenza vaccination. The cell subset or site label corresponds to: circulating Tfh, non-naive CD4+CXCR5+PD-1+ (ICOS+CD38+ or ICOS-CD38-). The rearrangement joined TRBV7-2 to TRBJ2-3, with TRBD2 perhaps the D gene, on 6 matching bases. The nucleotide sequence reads TGTGCCAGCAGTGTCAACTGGAGAGGGACCACGGTTGCGGGGTCGCAGTATTTT. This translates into CASSVNWRGTTVAGSQYF.